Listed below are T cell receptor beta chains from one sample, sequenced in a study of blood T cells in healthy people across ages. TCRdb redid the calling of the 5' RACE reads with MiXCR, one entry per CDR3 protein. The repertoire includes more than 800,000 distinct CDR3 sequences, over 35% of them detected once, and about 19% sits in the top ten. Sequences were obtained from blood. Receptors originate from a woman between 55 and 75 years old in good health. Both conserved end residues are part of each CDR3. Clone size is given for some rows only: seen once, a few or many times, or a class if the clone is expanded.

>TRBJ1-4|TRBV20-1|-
CSAKTADEKLFF
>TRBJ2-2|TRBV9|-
CASRMSTNTGELFF
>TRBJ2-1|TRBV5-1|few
CASNLAFSSYNEQFF
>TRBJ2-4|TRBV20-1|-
CSANPPTGRGREQYF
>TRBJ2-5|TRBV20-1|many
CSAGTSGRRQETQYF
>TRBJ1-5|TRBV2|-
CASSETGKGQPQHF
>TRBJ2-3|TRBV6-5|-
CATNPGPGRTDTQYF
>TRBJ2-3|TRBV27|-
CASRRQGRGTDTQYF
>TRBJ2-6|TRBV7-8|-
CASSPSGYEANVLTF
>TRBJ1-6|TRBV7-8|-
CASVPNNDGRVNSPLHF
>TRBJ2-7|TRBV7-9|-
CASSSTPSYEQYF
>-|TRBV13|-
CASSFPGQGRGETQYF
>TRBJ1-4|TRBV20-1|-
CSARVHRATTNEKLFF
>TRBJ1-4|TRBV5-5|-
CASSLRGDPKRQLFF
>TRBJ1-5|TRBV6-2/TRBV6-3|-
CASRHSGTSNQPQHF